This TCR beta chain was found in a study of blood T cells in healthy people across ages (dated by TCRdb to about 2015). Background for the entire study: In model experiments, template switching captured about one uniquely barcoded TCR beta cDNA molecule for every two T cells. The study measured age-related changes in TCR beta repertoire diversity using deep sequencing normalized with unique cDNA molecular identifiers. The donors were divided into four age groups: young (average around 16 years), middle-aged (about 41), aged (under 70) and long-lived (82). The study analyzed two additional independent replicas of 1 million unique cDNA reads from the same blood draw for two donors, one aged 18 to 30 and one aged 80 or older. Broad study findings and their caveats: Compared with the aged group, the long-lived group had more naive CD4+ T cells, fewer expanded clones and increased TCR diversity, a pattern suggesting age selection. Conclusive comparison of naive and antigen-experienced compartments was prevented by the profiling of bulk unsorted PBMCs. There was a strong correlation between observed TCR beta diversity and the percentage of naive T cells measured by flow cytometry. Because donor CMV infection status was unknown, age-related changes in expanded clonotypes were potentially confounded. Observed TCR beta diversity per million T cells fell roughly linearly with age, and a significant reduction was already apparent by age roughly 40. Estimates of total diversity based on one million sequenced T cells were regarded as lower bounds and as underestimates.

Of note for this clonotype: What antigen it recognizes has not been identified. A read error may account for a junction end that differs from germline.

Library generation was performed with 5' RACE. The instrument was an Illumina HiSeq 2500. A second PCR of about 7 to 12 cycles was run with a J-beta primer mix and a sample-barcoded 5' primer. Each TCR beta cDNA molecule received a unique molecular identifier from a template-switch 5' adaptor carrying 12 random nucleotides. Each sample yielded at least 3 million CDR3-containing paired-end reads. First-strand cDNA was synthesized from all RNA with the Mint cDNA synthesis kit, primed by a TRBC-specific oligonucleotide. All cDNA was treated with uracil-DNA glycosylase and then went through a first 18-cycle PCR with the universal primers M1SS and BC2_uni_R. The published analysis was carried out like this. For normalization, 1 million high-quality reads were randomly selected from each sample, with every read carrying a distinct molecular identifier. Reads sharing molecular identifiers were discarded rather than binned into consensus sequences. CDR3 identification, clonotype clustering and error correction used MiTCR with a Q25 quality threshold and the strictest error-elimination algorithm. A nonparametric unseen species model with Euler transformation was used to estimate a lower bound on total TCR beta diversity. TCRdb's own reprocessing of the public reads used fastp at Q25 and MiXCR and kept productive beta chains. Rows with a matching CDR3 protein are joined into one entry that keeps the most common DNA and genes. TCRdb, rather than the study authors, made the V and J calls. This sample holds approximately 960,000 distinct CDR3 sequences; about 28% were observed only once. About a tenth of the sample is held by the ten biggest clonotypes.

Donors were a few dozen systemically healthy Caucasian individuals from Russia aged roughly 6 to 100 years. Each donor gave 9 to 10 milliliters of peripheral blood, collected into EDTA-treated Vacutainer tubes. PBMCs were isolated by Ficoll-Paque density-gradient centrifugation, with at least 6 million obtained per sample. Total RNA was extracted from PBMCs with Trizol reagent, with at least 6 micrograms obtained per sample. For every donor, flow cytometry on a PBMC aliquot measured the percentage of naive CD45RAhigh/CD27high T cells. Reading from cysteine to phenylalanine, the CDR3 counts 15 amino acids. The kept DNA is CDR3 alone, 45 bases in frame from the first base. CDR1 and CDR2 are drawn from the germline V gene: SGHTA, FQGNSA. These data also formed part of another study, on T cells of mothers and their children. Reported in the second study: Nine systemically healthy Caucasian individuals, comprising three mothers and their six children, were included as donors. cDNA synthesis used all of the extracted RNA, with 1.5 ug of RNA in each 15 ul reaction. In the second PCR, the M1S primer introduced both the sample barcodes and 2-4 random nucleotides. Each mother yielded over 10 million TCR beta CDR3 reads and each child roughly 3 million reads. Thymic selection shapes the output of TCR recombination in a similar way in related and unrelated pairs, and inherited differences have a minor effect. Normalized repertoire overlap was always found to be slightly, but never significantly, higher in related mother-child pairs than in unrelated mother-child pairs. With a sensitivity of about 100 clones per million clonotypes, no persistent microchimeric T cell clones were detected. Deep NGS was used in the study to compare the TCR beta repertoires of mothers and children and to look for features that separate related mother-child pairs from unrelated individuals. On average, the children were around 11 +/- 4 years old, while the mothers were approximately 41 +/- 4 years old. After adapters were ligated using NEBNext reagents, the libraries underwent 100+100 nt paired-end sequencing on an Illumina HiSeq 2000. To avoid cross-contamination, the mother libraries and the child libraries were prepared a month apart and sequenced in separate runs. For each donor, between roughly 500,000 and 2,100,000 distinct TCR beta clonotypes were identified. Naive TCR beta clonotypes were estimated from low-frequency clonotypes matched to each donor's FACS-determined naive share, without sorting.

This TCR was sampled from a woman aged 40 to 49 in good health. Sequenced material: blood. Recombination joined TRBV7-2 with TRBJ2-5; a stretch of 7 junction bases matches TRBD1. The CDR3 region reads CANSLEGGRSGTQYF. The base sequence is TGTGCCAACAGCTTAGAAGGGGGCCGGTCCGGGACCCAGTACTTC.